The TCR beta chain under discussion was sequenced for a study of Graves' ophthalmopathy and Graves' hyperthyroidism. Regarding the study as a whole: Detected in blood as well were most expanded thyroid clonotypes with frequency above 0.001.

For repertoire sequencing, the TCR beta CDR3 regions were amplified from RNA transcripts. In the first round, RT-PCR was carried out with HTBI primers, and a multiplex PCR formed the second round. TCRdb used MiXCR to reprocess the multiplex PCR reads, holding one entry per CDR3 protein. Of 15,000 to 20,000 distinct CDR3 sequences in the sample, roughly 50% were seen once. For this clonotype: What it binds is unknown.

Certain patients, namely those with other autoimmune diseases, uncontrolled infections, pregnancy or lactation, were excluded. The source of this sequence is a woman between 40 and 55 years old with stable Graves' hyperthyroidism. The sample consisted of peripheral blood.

The CDR3 is CASSSAQNEQFF. For the CDR3, the DNA is TGTGCCAGCAGTTCGGCACAGAATGAGCAGTTCTTC. This rearrangement joins TRBV28 to TRBJ2-1, with no clear D. This CDR3 contains 12 residues. CDR1 and CDR2 (germline): MDHEN, SYDVKM. Trimming stripped 4 bases from V and 7 bases from J, with 8 bases between. Full variable domain (rest looked up from reference TRBV28 and TRBJ2-1): DVKVTQSSRYLVKRTGEKVFLECVQDMDHENMFWYRQDPGLGLRLIYFSYDVKMKEKGDIPEGYSVSREKKERFSLILESASTNQTSMYLCASSSAQNEQFFGPGTRLTVL.